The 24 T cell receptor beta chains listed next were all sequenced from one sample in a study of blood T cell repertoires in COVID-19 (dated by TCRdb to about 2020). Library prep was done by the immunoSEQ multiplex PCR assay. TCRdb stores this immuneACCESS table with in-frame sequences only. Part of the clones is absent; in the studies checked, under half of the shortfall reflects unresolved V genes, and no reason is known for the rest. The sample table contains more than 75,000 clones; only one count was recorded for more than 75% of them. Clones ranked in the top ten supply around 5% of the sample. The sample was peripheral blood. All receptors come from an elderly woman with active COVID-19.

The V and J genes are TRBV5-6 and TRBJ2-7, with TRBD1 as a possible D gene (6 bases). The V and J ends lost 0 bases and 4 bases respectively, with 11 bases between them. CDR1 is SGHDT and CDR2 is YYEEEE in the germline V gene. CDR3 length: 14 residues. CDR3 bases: TGTGCCAGCAGCTTGGCCCAGGGGATTTACGAGCAGTACTTC. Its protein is CASSLAQGIYEQYF.

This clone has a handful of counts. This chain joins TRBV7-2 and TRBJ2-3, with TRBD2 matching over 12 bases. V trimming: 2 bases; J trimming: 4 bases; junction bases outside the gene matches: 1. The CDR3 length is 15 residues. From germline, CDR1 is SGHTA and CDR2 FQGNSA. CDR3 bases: TGTGCCAGCAGCTTACTAGCGGGAGGGCCAGATACGCAGTATTTT. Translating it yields CASSLLAGGPDTQYF.

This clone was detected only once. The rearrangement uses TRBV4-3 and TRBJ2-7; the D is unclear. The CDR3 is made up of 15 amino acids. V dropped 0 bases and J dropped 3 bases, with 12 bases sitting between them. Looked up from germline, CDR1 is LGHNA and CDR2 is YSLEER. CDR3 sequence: CASSQDVSPFYEQYF. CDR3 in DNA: TGCGCCAGCAGCCAAGACGTCTCTCCCTTCTACGAGCAGTACTTC.

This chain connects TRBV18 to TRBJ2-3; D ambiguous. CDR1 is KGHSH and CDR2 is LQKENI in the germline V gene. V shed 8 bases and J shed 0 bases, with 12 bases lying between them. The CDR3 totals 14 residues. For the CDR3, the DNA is TGTGCCAGCCACAGTGCATACAGCACAGATACGCAGTATTTT. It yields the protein CASHSAYSTDTQYF. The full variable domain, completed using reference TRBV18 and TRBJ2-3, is NAGVMQNPRHLVRRRGQEARLRCSPMKGHSHVYWYRQLPEEGLKFMVYLQKENIIDESGMPKERFSAEFPKEGPSILRIQQVVRGDSAAYFCASHSAYSTDTQYFGPGTRLTVL.

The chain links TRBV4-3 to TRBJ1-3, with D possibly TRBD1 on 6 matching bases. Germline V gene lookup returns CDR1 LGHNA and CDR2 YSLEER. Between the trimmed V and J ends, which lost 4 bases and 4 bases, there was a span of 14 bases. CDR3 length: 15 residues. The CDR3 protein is CASSRDTGIGNTIYF. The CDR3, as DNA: TGCGCCAGCAGCCGCGATACAGGGATAGGAAACACCATATATTTT.

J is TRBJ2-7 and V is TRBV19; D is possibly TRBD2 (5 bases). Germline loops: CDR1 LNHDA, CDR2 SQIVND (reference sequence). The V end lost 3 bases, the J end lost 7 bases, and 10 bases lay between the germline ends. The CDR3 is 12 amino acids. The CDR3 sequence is CASSISAEEQYF. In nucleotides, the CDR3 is TGTGCCAGTAGTATTAGCGCGGAGGAGCAGTACTTC.

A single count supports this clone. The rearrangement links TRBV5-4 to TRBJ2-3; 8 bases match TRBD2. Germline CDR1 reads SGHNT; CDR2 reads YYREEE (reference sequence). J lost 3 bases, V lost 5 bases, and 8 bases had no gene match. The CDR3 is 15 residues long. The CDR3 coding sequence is TGTGCCAGCAGGGAAGCGGGGGCACTAACAGATACGCAGTATTTT. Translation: CASREAGALTDTQYF.

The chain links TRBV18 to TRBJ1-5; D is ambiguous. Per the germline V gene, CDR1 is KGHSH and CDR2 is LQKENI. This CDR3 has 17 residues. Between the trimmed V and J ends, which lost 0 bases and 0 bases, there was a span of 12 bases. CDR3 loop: CASSPPNSRNSNQPQHF. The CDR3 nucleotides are TGTGCCAGCTCACCACCGAACAGCCGGAATAGCAATCAGCCCCAGCATTTT.

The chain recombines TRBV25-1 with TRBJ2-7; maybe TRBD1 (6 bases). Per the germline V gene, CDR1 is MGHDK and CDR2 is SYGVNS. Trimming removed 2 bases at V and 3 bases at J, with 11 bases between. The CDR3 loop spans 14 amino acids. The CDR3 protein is CASSELDSYYEQYF. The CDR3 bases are TGTGCCAGCAGTGAACTGGACAGCTACTACGAGCAGTACTTC.

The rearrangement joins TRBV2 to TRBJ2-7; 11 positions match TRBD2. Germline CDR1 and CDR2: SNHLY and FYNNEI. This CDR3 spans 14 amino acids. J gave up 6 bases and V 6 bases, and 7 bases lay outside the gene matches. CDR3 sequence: CASRVAGGPGEQYF. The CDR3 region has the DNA TGTGCCAGCAGGGTAGCGGGAGGGCCTGGCGAGCAGTACTTC.

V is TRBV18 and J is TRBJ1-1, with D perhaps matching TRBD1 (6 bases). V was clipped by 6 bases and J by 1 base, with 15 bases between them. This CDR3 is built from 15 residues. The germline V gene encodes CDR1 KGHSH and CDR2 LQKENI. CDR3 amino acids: CASSLLGAQNTEAFF. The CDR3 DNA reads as TGTGCCAGCTCGCTCCTGGGGGCGCAGAACACTGAAGCTTTCTTT. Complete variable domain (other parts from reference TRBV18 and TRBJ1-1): NAGVMQNPRHLVRRRGQEARLRCSPMKGHSHVYWYRQLPEEGLKFMVYLQKENIIDESGMPKERFSAEFPKEGPSILRIQQVVRGDSAAYFCASSLLGAQNTEAFFGQGTRLTVV.

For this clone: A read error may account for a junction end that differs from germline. The CDR3 here is CASSVGAGIWDTQYF. The CDR3 nucleotides are TGTGCCAGCAGTGTAGGGGCGGGCATTTGGGATACGCAGTATTTT. This chain uses TRBV9 with TRBJ2-3, with D possibly being TRBD1 or TRBD2 (5 bases each). Germline CDR1 SGDLS, CDR2 YYNGEE. The CDR3 runs to 15 residues.

CDR3 protein: CASSEYPGVSNEQFF. The CDR3 DNA reads TGTGCCAGCAGTGAATACCCAGGGGTGAGCAATGAGCAGTTCTTC. The rearrangement links TRBV6-1 to TRBJ2-1; D possibly corresponds to TRBD1 (6 bases). CDR1 and CDR2 (germline): MNHNS, SASEGT. The CDR3 runs 15 residues. V gave up 2 bases and J gave up 6 bases, with 14 bases separating them.

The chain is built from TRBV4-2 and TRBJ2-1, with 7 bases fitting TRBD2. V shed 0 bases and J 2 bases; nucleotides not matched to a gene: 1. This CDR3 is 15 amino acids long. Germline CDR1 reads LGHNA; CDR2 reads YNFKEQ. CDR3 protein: CASSQEREPYNEQFF. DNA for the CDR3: TGTGCCAGCAGCCAAGAGCGGGAGCCCTACAATGAGCAGTTCTTC.

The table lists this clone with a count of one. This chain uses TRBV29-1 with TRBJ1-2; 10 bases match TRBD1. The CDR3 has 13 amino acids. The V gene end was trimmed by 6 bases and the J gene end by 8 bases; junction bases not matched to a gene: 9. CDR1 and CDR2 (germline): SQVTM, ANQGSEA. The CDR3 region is CSVGDRGLYGYTF. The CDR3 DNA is TGCAGCGTGGGGGACAGGGGCCTGTACGGCTACACCTTC. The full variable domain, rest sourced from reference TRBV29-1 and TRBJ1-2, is SAVISQKPSRDICQRGTSLTIQCQVDSQVTMMFWYRQQPGQSLTLIATANQGSEATYESGFVIDKFPISRPNLTFSTLTVSNMSPEDSSIYLCSVGDRGLYGYTFGSGTRLTVV.

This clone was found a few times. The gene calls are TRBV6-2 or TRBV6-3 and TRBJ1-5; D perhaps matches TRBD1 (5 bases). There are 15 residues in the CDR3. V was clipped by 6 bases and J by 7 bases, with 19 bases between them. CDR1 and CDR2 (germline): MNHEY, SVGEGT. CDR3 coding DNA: TGTGCCAGCAGACCTGACGGGGGGTTCCGGCAGCCCCAGCATTTT. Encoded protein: CASRPDGGFRQPQHF.

As DNA, the CDR3 is TGTGCCAGCAGCCTTAACCCGGGACTAGTCAGGAATGAGCAGTTCTTC. Amino acid sequence: CASSLNPGLVRNEQFF. The gene calls are TRBV4-2 and TRBJ2-1, with 8 bases that match TRBD2. CDR1 LGHNA and CDR2 YNFKEQ come from the germline V gene. The V gene end was trimmed by 4 bases and the J gene end by 7 bases; junction bases not matched to a gene: 12. The CDR3 is 16 residues long.

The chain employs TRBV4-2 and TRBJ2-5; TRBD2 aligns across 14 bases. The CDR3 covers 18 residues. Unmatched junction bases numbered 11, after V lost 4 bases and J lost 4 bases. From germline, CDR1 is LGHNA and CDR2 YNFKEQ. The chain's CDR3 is CASSLRLAGGPVPETQYF. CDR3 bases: TGTGCCAGCAGCCTTCGACTAGCGGGAGGGCCCGTCCCAGAGACCCAGTACTTC.

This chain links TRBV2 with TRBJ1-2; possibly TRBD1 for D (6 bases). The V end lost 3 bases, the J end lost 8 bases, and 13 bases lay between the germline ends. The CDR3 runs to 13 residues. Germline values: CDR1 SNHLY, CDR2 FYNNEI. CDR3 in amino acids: CASSETGWSGYTF. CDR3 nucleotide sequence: TGTGCCAGCAGTGAGACAGGATGGTCGGGCTACACCTTC.

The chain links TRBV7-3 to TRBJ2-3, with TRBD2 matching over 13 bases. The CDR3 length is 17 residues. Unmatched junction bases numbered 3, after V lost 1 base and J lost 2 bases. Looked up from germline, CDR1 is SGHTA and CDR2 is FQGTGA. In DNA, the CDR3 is TGTGCCAGCAGCTTAATGGGACTAGCGGGACCCACAGATACGCAGTATTTT. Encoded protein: CASSLMGLAGPTDTQYF. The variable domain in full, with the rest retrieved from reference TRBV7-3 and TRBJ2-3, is GAGVSQTPSNKVTEKGKYVELRCDPISGHTALYWYRQSLGQGPEFLIYFQGTGAADDSGLPNDRFFAVRPEGSVSTLKIQRTERGDSAVYLCASSLMGLAGPTDTQYFGPGTRLTVL.

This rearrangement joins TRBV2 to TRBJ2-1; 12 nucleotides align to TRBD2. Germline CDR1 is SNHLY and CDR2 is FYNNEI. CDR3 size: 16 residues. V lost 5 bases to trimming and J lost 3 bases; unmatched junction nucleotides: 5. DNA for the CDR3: TGTGCCAGCAGTCGGGGACTAGCGGGTCTCTACAATGAGCAGTTCTTC. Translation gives CASSRGLAGLYNEQFF.

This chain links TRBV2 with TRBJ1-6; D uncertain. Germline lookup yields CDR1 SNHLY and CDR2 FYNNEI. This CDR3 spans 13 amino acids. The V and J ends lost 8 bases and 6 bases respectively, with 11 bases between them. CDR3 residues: CASSLGSNSPLHF. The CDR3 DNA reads TGTGCCAGCTCCCTGGGGAGTAATTCACCCCTCCACTTT.

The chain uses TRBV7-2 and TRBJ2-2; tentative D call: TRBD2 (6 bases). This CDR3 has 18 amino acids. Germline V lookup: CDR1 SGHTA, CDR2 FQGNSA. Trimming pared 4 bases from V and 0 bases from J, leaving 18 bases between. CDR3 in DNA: TGTGCCAGCAGCTCTAGAGGAGGGAGAGAGGCGAACACCGGGGAGCTGTTTTTT. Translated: CASSSRGGREANTGELFF.

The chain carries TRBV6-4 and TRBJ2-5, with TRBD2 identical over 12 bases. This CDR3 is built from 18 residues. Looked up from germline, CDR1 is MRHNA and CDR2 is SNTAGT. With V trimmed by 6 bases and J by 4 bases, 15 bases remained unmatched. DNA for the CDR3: TGTGCCAGCAGGAACCTAGCGGGAGGGCCCATGGGGGGAGAGACCCAGTACTTC. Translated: CASRNLAGGPMGGETQYF.